The entry below describes one T cell receptor (beta chain). Profiled with immunoSEQ multiplex PCR; TCRdb holds only in-frame clones, not every one. The data contain some 99,000 clones, about 95% of them singletons. The entry originates in a study of technical replicates of blood from a few donors. The CDR3 covers 15 residues. Germline V gives CDR1 MNHEY, CDR2 SVGAGI. V lost 0 bases to trimming and J lost 2 bases, with 11 bases between them. What was sequenced was T cells isolated from PBMCs. The receptor was isolated from a human donor in good health. The chain combines TRBV6-5 with TRBJ2-7, with D hard to call. The CDR3 sequence: CASSYSVDPAYEQYF. The CDR3, as DNA: TGTGCCAGCAGTTACTCCGTCGATCCAGCCTACGAGCAGTACTTC.